The 27 T cell receptor beta chains listed next were all sequenced from one sample in a study of T cell responses to AZD1222 COVID-19 vaccine. TCRdb's copy holds only in-frame clones and misses some; the assay was immunoSEQ multiplex PCR. This repertoire shows approximately 71,000 clones, around nine tenths found once; its top ten account for about 8%. Sequencing used peripheral blood, obtained on day 0 of AZD1222 vaccination. The receptors were gathered from an adult in good health.

V gene TRBV6-2 or TRBV6-3 combines with J gene TRBJ1-5; D is unresolved. Trimming removed 0 bases at V and 2 bases at J, with 11 bases between. CDR1 is MNHEY and CDR2 is SVGEGT in the germline V gene. The CDR3 runs to 16 residues. CDR3 sequence reads: CASSYSILRCNQPQHF. The CDR3, as DNA: TGTGCCAGCAGTTACTCGATATTACGGTGCAATCAGCCCCAGCATTTT.

CDR3 in amino acids: CASSSREVSGANVLTF. The CDR3 DNA sequence: TGTGCCAGTAGTTCTAGGGAGGTCTCTGGGGCCAACGTCCTGACTTTC. The rearrangement joins TRBV19 to TRBJ2-6, with a tentative D call TRBD2 (6 bases). Germline V lookup: CDR1 LNHDA, CDR2 SQIVND (reference sequence). Trimming removed 5 bases at V and 0 bases at J, with 11 bases between. The CDR3 has 16 residues. Filled out from reference TRBV19 and TRBJ2-6, the complete variable domain reads DGGITQSPKYLFRKEGQNVTLSCEQNLNHDAMYWYRQDPGQGLRLIYYSQIVNDFQKGDIAEGYSVSREKKESFPLTVTSAQKNPTAFYLCASSSREVSGANVLTFGAGSRLTVL.

This sequence joins TRBV25-1 and TRBJ2-1; 9 bases align to TRBD2. Unmatched junction bases numbered 5, after V lost 8 bases and J lost 3 bases. CDR1 MGHDK and CDR2 SYGVNS come from the germline V gene. This CDR3 comprises 14 residues. The CDR3 DNA sequence: TGTGCCAGCTCGGCTAGCGGGGACTACAATGAGCAGTTCTTC. It encodes CASSASGDYNEQFF.

V is TRBV6-5 and J is TRBJ1-1; D is uncertain. The CDR3 totals 14 residues. Germline V gene data show CDR1 as MNHEY and CDR2 as SVGAGI. Trimming cost V 7 bases and J 1 base, with 13 bases left between them. The chain's CDR3 is CASTFGQPNTEAFF. CDR3 coding DNA: TGTGCCAGCACCTTCGGGCAGCCGAACACTGAAGCTTTCTTT.

This clone has a single count. The chain combines TRBV24-1 with TRBJ1-5; D perhaps matches TRBD1 (5 bases). This CDR3 contains 19 residues. CDR1 is KGHDR, CDR2 SFDVKD, per germline. Trimming removed 7 bases from V and 0 bases from J, with 24 bases in between. CDR3 sequence (DNA): TGTGCCACCAGAGCGGAGGGACCGCTGAGATCTTATAGCAATCAGCCCCAGCATTTT. Its translation: CATRAEGPLRSYSNQPQHF.

The gene calls are TRBV19 and TRBJ1-2, with D perhaps matching TRBD1 (5 bases). The CDR3 sequence is 13 residues long. V lost 6 bases and J lost 0, with 8 bases in between. CDR1 is LNHDA, CDR2 SQIVND, per germline (reference sequence). The CDR3 DNA sequence: TGTGCCAGTAGGGGACGGACTAACTATGGCTACACCTTC. Residues: CASRGRTNYGYTF.

The rearrangement links TRBV6-5 to TRBJ1-2, with TRBD1 matching 9 bases. The germline CDR1 and CDR2 sequences are MNHEY and SVGAGI. Trimming took 8 bases from V and 4 from J; bases not matched to a gene: 8. The CDR3 runs 14 residues. CDR3 region: CASSRTGVGYGYTF. Here the CDR3 DNA reads TGTGCCAGCTCGAGGACAGGGGTTGGCTATGGCTACACCTTC.

This clone has only one observation. The CDR3 is CASRAQGGGRSYEQYF. DNA of the CDR3: TGTGCCAGCAGGGCCCAGGGGGGCGGGAGGTCCTACGAGCAGTACTTC. V gene TRBV7-2 combines with J gene TRBJ2-7, with a possible D match to TRBD2 (8 bases). The germline V gene encodes CDR1 SGHTA and CDR2 FQGNSA. Trimming took off 6 bases at V and 1 base at J, with 19 bases between the two ends. The CDR3 consists of 16 residues.

This chain uses TRBV27 with TRBJ2-5; 7 bases map to TRBD1. Germline V gene lookup returns CDR1 MNHEY and CDR2 SMNVEV (reference sequence). J lost 2 bases, V lost 6 bases, and 9 bases had no gene match. The CDR3 totals 15 residues. The CDR3 protein is CASSPSRQGQETQYF. DNA of the CDR3: TGTGCCAGCAGCCCCAGCAGACAGGGTCAAGAGACCCAGTACTTC.

The V call is TRBV7-9, the J call TRBJ2-7; D ambiguous. The CDR3 has 12 amino acids. V gave up 1 base and J gave up 4 bases, with 5 bases separating them. The germline CDR1 and CDR2 sequences are SEHNR and FQNEAQ (reference sequence). CDR3 in amino acids: CASSLEQYEQYF. The CDR3 region has the DNA TGTGCCAGCAGCTTAGAGCAGTACGAGCAGTACTTC.

The gene calls are TRBV28 and TRBJ1-4, with D possibly TRBD1 on 6 matching bases. The germline V gene has CDR1 MDHEN and CDR2 SYDVKM. This CDR3 is built from 14 residues. The V end was cut by 6 bases, the J end by 17 bases, with 25 bases between. The CDR3 nucleotides read TGTGCCAGCAGCGTTCCTAACCTAGGGGGTATTCGTTTTTTT. Its protein is CASSVPNLGGIRFF.

V is TRBV5-5 and J is TRBJ1-5; D may be TRBD1 (5 bases). Germline lookup yields CDR1 SGHKS and CDR2 YYEKEE (reference sequence). This CDR3 has 14 amino acids. Trimming shortened V by 2 bases and J by 1 base, and 7 bases separated the two germline ends. The CDR3 sequence is CASSFSGSNQPQHF. The CDR3 DNA is TGTGCCAGCAGCTTTTCAGGGAGCAATCAGCCCCAGCATTTT.

The chain employs TRBV7-9 and TRBJ1-1, with 8 bases fitting TRBD1. The V and J ends lost 5 bases and 1 base, in that order; junction bases with no gene match: 3. Germline CDR1 reads SEHNR; CDR2 reads FQNEAQ (reference sequence). This CDR3 contains 14 residues. This CDR3 reads CASSPGQANTEAFF. CDR3 in DNA: TGTGCCAGCAGCCCGGGACAGGCGAACACTGAAGCTTTCTTT. Supplemented by reference TRBV7-9 and TRBJ1-1, the full variable domain reads DTGVSQNPRHKITKRGQNVTFRCDPISEHNRLYWYRQTLGQGPEFLTYFQNEAQLEKSRLLSDRFSAERPKGSFSTLEIQRTEQGDSAMYLCASSPGQANTEAFFGQGTRLTVV.

The chain has TRBV24-1 and TRBJ1-1; 9 bases are shared with TRBD1. The CDR3 sequence is 16 residues long. The V gene end was trimmed by 3 bases and the J gene end by 1 base; junction bases not matched to a gene: 5. From germline, CDR1 is KGHDR and CDR2 SFDVKD. The CDR3 DNA reads as TGTGCCACCAGTGATGGGACAGGGCCAGCGAACACTGAAGCTTTCTTT. It specifies CATSDGTGPANTEAFF.

The chain joins TRBV2 to TRBJ1-1; no firm D call. The CDR3 runs 12 residues. V was clipped by 3 bases and J by 6 bases, with 8 bases between them. In germline, CDR1 is SNHLY, CDR2 FYNNEI. The CDR3 here is CASSDTGSEAFF. DNA for the CDR3: TGTGCCAGCAGTGATACGGGTTCTGAAGCTTTCTTT.

The chain uses TRBV2 and TRBJ1-5; unclear D gene. This CDR3 region has 14 residues. The germline gives CDR1 SNHLY, CDR2 FYNNEI. Trimming shortened V by 7 bases and J by 4 bases, and 14 bases separated the two germline ends. CDR3 DNA sequence: TGTGCCAGCATTGACCGCCCAGGAAATCAGCCCCAGCATTTT. Amino acids: CASIDRPGNQPQHF.

The chain employs TRBV27 and TRBJ1-3; no firm D call. This CDR3 is built from 13 residues. Trimming took 5 bases from V and 0 from J, leaving 5 bases between them. Germline loops: CDR1 MNHEY, CDR2 SMNVEV (reference sequence). The CDR3 spells CASSTSSGNTIYF. The CDR3 coding sequence is TGTGCCAGCAGTACCTCCTCTGGAAACACCATATATTTT.

V and J are TRBV5-1 and TRBJ2-1; the match to TRBD2 covers 10 bases. The CDR3 is 14 amino acids. Germline V gene sequence: CDR1 SGHRS, CDR2 YFSETQ. With V trimmed by 5 bases and J by 7 bases, 6 bases remained unmatched. CDR3 amino acids: CASSGTSGMNEQFF. The CDR3, as DNA: TGCGCCAGCAGTGGTACTAGCGGGATGAATGAGCAGTTCTTC.

The genes are TRBV11-2 and TRBJ1-2; 8 bases map to TRBD1. The germline gives CDR1 SGHAT, CDR2 FQNNGV. This CDR3 is built from 13 residues. Trimming cost V 4 bases and J 4 bases; bases outside gene matches: 2. CDR3 sequence reads: CASSSGQGYGYTF. For the CDR3, the DNA is TGTGCCAGCAGCTCCGGACAGGGCTATGGCTACACCTTC. Using reference TRBV11-2 and TRBJ1-2 for the parts outside the CDR3, the full variable domain is EAGVAQSPRYKIIEKRQSVAFWCNPISGHATLYWYQQILGQGPKLLIQFQNNGVVDDSQLPKDRFSAERLKGVDSTLKIQPAKLEDSAVYLCASSSGQGYGYTFGSGTRLTVV.

The chain employs TRBV5-5 and TRBJ1-2, with 9 nucleotides matching TRBD1. CDR3 length: 18 residues. CDR1 SGHKS and CDR2 YYEKEE come from the germline V gene (reference sequence). The V and J ends lost 1 base and 4 bases, in that order; junction bases with no gene match: 14. The DNA for the CDR3 is TGTGCCAGCAGCTTGACAGGGGGACAGGGACAAACGGGCTATGGCTACACCTTC. Translating gives CASSLTGGQGQTGYGYTF.

The chain employs TRBV19 and TRBJ2-7; 8 bases map to TRBD1. V was clipped by 6 bases and J by 2 bases; unmatched bases: 9. From germline, CDR1 is LNHDA and CDR2 SQIVND (reference sequence). This CDR3 is built from 15 residues. Here the CDR3 DNA reads TGTGCCAGTAGCAGTGGACAGGGAAGGACCTACGAGCAGTACTTC. Translating gives CASSSGQGRTYEQYF.

CDR3 nucleotide sequence: TGTGCCAGCAGCTTAGCCAAGACTACCACAGATACGCAGTATTTT. Protein sequence: CASSLAKTTTDTQYF. The rearrangement links TRBV7-8 to TRBJ2-3; D perhaps matches TRBD2 (5 bases). The CDR3 has 15 amino acids. The germline CDR1 and CDR2 sequences are SGHVS and FQNEAQ. Trimming took 0 bases from V and 2 from J, leaving 9 bases between them.

This clone was picked up one time. The V call is TRBV7-9, the J call TRBJ1-1; D may be TRBD1 (5 bases). The CDR3 is made up of 14 amino acids. The germline V gene encodes CDR1 SEHNR and CDR2 FQNEAQ (reference sequence). V lost 1 base, J lost 4 bases, and 10 bases lay in between. The CDR3 DNA follows: TGTGCCAGCAGCTTAGGGGACTTGGGCACTGAAGCTTTCTTT. This translates into CASSLGDLGTEAFF.

V gene TRBV18 combines with J gene TRBJ1-1, with D maybe TRBD1 (5 bases). Germline V gene data show CDR1 as KGHSH and CDR2 as LQKENI. The CDR3 length is 16 residues. V was cut by 0 bases and J by 3 bases, with 14 bases left in between. CDR3 amino acids: CASSPPESQVYTEAFF. The CDR3 nucleotides read TGTGCCAGCTCACCACCGGAATCACAGGTATACACTGAAGCTTTCTTT.

This clone appeared a few times. J is TRBJ1-1 and V is TRBV6-1; TRBD1 is a possible D gene (5 bases). There are 14 residues in the CDR3. The V gene's germline CDR1 is MNHNS and CDR2 SASEGT. Between the trimmed V and J ends, which lost 1 base and 8 bases, there was a span of 14 bases. The CDR3 DNA reads TGTGCCAGCAGTGAAGATTGGGGCAGACAAGAAGCTTTCTTT. It yields the protein CASSEDWGRQEAFF.

The table lists this clone with a count of one. The chain uses TRBV6-5 and TRBJ2-7; 7 nucleotides line up with TRBD1. The germline V gene encodes CDR1 MNHEY and CDR2 SVGAGI. With V trimmed by 8 bases and J by 5 bases, 9 bases remained unmatched. CDR3 length equals 13 residues. The CDR3 loop reads CASGRQGTHEQYF. The DNA for the CDR3 is TGTGCCAGCGGCCGACAGGGCACCCACGAGCAGTACTTC.

The V gene is TRBV7-9, the J gene TRBJ1-5, with TRBD1 identical over 8 bases. Germline CDR1 and CDR2: SEHNR and FQNEAQ (reference sequence). V was pared by 3 bases and J by 7 bases, with 8 bases of the junction left unmatched. CDR3 length: 15 residues. CDR3: CASSFDGQGGQPQHF. CDR3 nucleotide sequence: TGTGCCAGCAGCTTTGACGGACAGGGAGGGCAGCCCCAGCATTTT.